The 15 T cell receptor beta chains below were found in one sample sequenced in a study of shared clonotypes between healthy human individuals. Here immunoSEQ multiplex PCR was the method, and the copy in TCRdb shows in-frame clones only, minus some. The table records 450,000 to 500,000 clones, roughly 78% of them present only once. The specimen was PBMCs. The receptor set was obtained from a middle-aged woman in good health. Some clones in this sample may be carry-over from other donors' samples.

This clone was seen just once. The chain uses TRBV7-2 and TRBJ2-5, with D perhaps matching TRBD2 (5 bases). The germline V gene has CDR1 SGHTA and CDR2 FQGNSA. Trimming removed 4 bases at V and 2 bases at J, with 8 bases between. The CDR3 has 13 amino acids. CDR3 in DNA: TGTGCCAGCAGCTGGACTGGGCAAGAGACCCAGTACTTC. Its translation: CASSWTGQETQYF.

The rearrangement links TRBV10-3 to TRBJ1-3; TRBD1 might be the D (6 bases). V was trimmed by 10 bases and J by 1 base, leaving 14 bases between them. From germline, CDR1 is ENHRY and CDR2 SYGVKD. The CDR3 contains 14 residues. CDR3 sequence: CATSRGASGNTIYF. The DNA for the CDR3 is TGTGCCACCAGCCGGGGGGCTTCTGGAAACACCATATATTTT.

As concerns this clone: One end of the junction varies from germline; a read error may be responsible. V usage is TRBV6-1 and J usage is TRBJ2-5, with 13 positions matching TRBD2. This CDR3 is 14 amino acids long. Germline values: CDR1 MNHNS, CDR2 SASEGT. The chain's CDR3 is CASSEGTSGSRGNF. The CDR3 nucleotides are TGTGCCAGCAGTGAAGGGACTAGCGGGAGCAGGGGGAACTTC.

Only one count was recorded for this clone. This sequence joins TRBV5-1 and TRBJ2-7, with TRBD2 identical over 7 bases. From germline, CDR1 is SGHRS and CDR2 YFSETQ. This CDR3 has 15 residues. V dropped 0 bases and J dropped 5; count of bases not matched to a gene: 8. The chain's CDR3 is CASSLVRGDYDEQYF. The CDR3 bases are TGCGCCAGCAGCTTGGTCCGCGGGGACTACGACGAGCAGTACTTC.

The rearrangement uses TRBV19 and TRBJ1-3; D is ambiguous. Trimming removed 3 bases at V and 0 bases at J, with 9 bases between. Germline lookup yields CDR1 LNHDA and CDR2 SQIVND (reference sequence). This CDR3 region has 15 residues. The CDR3 DNA reads as TGTGCCAGTAGTATTTGGGCAGGCTCTGGAAACACCATATATTTT. Translation: CASSIWAGSGNTIYF.

This CDR3 is CASSSNSYEQYF. As DNA, the CDR3 is TGTGCCAGCAGCTCAAACAGCTACGAGCAGTACTTC. This chain joins TRBV5-4 and TRBJ2-7; the D is unclear. Trimming removed 3 bases at V and 3 bases at J, with 7 bases between. The germline CDR1 and CDR2 sequences are SGHNT and YYREEE (reference sequence). The CDR3 has 12 amino acids.

The rearrangement joins TRBV10-3 to TRBJ2-1; D not resolved. V was trimmed by 2 bases and J by 8 bases, leaving 7 bases between them. CDR1 is ENHRY, CDR2 SYGVKD, per germline. The CDR3 consists of 12 residues. CDR3 sequence: CAISESRDEQFF. The CDR3 DNA reads as TGTGCCATCAGTGAGAGTCGTGATGAGCAGTTCTTC.

Only a few counts were recorded for this clone. This rearrangement joins TRBV5-4 to TRBJ2-3; a possible D gene is TRBD1 (6 bases). The CDR3 covers 15 residues. V shed 0 bases and J shed 2 bases, with 10 bases lying between them. Germline V CDR1 and CDR2: SGHNT, YYREEE (reference sequence). The CDR3 region has the DNA TGTGCCAGCAGCTTGGATAGACAGGACACAGATACGCAGTATTTT. Its protein product is CASSLDRQDTDTQYF.

This clone is judged medium-sized. The chain employs TRBV9 and TRBJ2-7, with 10 bases fitting TRBD1. Germline V lookup: CDR1 SGDLS, CDR2 YYNGEE. The CDR3 consists of 15 residues. J gave up 1 base and V 3 bases, and 4 bases lay outside the gene matches. The CDR3 loop reads CASSEGQGWSYEQYF. The CDR3 region has the DNA TGTGCCAGCAGCGAGGGACAGGGGTGGTCCTACGAGCAGTACTTC.

The chain has TRBV30 and TRBJ1-2; D gene unclear. The CDR3 loop spans 15 amino acids. From germline, CDR1 is GTSNPN and CDR2 SVGIG (reference sequence). Trimming took off 0 bases at V and 2 bases at J, with 13 bases between the two ends. The CDR3 protein is CAWSVPGRANYGYTF. In DNA form, the CDR3 reads TGTGCCTGGAGTGTGCCGGGAAGGGCGAACTATGGCTACACCTTC. Combining the CDR3 with reference TRBV30 and TRBJ1-2 gives the whole variable domain SQTIHQWPATLVQPVGSPLSLECTVEGTSNPNLYWYRQAAGRGLQLLFYSVGIGQISSEVPQNLSASRPQDRQFILSSKKLLLSDSGFYLCAWSVPGRANYGYTFGSGTRLTVV.

The rearrangement uses TRBV6-5 and TRBJ2-1, with a possible D match to TRBD1 (6 bases). The germline gives CDR1 MNHEY, CDR2 SVGAGI. The CDR3 totals 13 residues. The germline V and J ends were trimmed by 6 bases and 7 bases, with 13 bases remaining between them. CDR3 amino acids: CASSRDRLNEQFF. In DNA form, the CDR3 reads TGTGCCAGCAGCAGAGACAGGCTTAATGAGCAGTTCTTC.

J is TRBJ1-1 and V is TRBV18; TRBD1 agrees at 7 bases. The CDR3 spans 14 residues. Germline V gives CDR1 KGHSH, CDR2 LQKENI. Trimming removed 5 bases from V and 2 bases from J; junction bases left unmatched: 5. CDR3 protein: CASSAQGLNTEAFF. CDR3 nucleotides: TGTGCCAGCTCAGCACAGGGGCTCAACACTGAAGCTTTCTTT.

The chain joins TRBV7-2 to TRBJ1-1, with a tentative D call TRBD1 (6 bases). This CDR3 has 15 amino acids. CDR1 is SGHTA and CDR2 is FQGNSA in the germline V gene. Trimming removed 5 bases at V and 1 base at J, with 14 bases between. CDR3 sequence: CASSTNRVSNTEAFF. The CDR3 DNA reads TGTGCCAGCAGCACCAACAGGGTCTCGAACACTGAAGCTTTCTTT.

The CDR3 nucleotides read TGTGCCAGCAGCCGCGCGGGTTTAGGGTACACCATATATTTT. Translation: CASSRAGLGYTIYF. The chain employs TRBV28 and TRBJ1-3; no definite D call. CDR3 length: 14 residues. Germline V lookup: CDR1 MDHEN, CDR2 SYDVKM. The ends were cut back, 6 bases at V and 8 bases at J, with 17 bases in the middle. The full variable domain, in which reference TRBV28 and TRBJ1-3 provide the parts outside the CDR3, is DVKVTQSSRYLVKRTGEKVFLECVQDMDHENMFWYRQDPGLGLRLIYFSYDVKMKEKGDIPEGYSVSREKKERFSLILESASTNQTSMYLCASSRAGLGYTIYFGEGSWLTVV.

This chain joins TRBV19 and TRBJ1-4; TRBD1 agrees at 7 bases. Trimming cost V 5 bases and J 0 bases; bases outside gene matches: 3. The germline V gene encodes CDR1 LNHDA and CDR2 SQIVND (reference sequence). CDR3 length equals 15 residues. CDR3 coding DNA: TGTGCCAGTAGTGCCGGGACAGCAACTAATGAAAAACTGTTTTTT. It yields the protein CASSAGTATNEKLFF.